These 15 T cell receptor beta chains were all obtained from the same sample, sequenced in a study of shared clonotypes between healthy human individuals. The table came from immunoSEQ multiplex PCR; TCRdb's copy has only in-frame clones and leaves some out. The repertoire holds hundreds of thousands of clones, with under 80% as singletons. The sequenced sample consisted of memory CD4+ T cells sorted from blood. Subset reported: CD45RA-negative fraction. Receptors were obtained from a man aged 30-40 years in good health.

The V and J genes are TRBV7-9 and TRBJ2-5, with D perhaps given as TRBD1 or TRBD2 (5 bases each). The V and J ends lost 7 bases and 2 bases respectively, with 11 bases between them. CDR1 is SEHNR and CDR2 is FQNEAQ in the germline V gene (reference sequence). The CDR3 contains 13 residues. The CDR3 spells CASTPEGQETQYF. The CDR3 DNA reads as TGTGCCAGCACCCCCGAGGGGCAAGAGACCCAGTACTTC.

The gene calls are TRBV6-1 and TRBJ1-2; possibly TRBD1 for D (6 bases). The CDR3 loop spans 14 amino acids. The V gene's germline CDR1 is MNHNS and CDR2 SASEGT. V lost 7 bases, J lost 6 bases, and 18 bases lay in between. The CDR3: CASTPRGGRDGYTF. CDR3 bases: TGTGCCAGCACCCCCAGGGGAGGGAGGGATGGCTACACCTTC.

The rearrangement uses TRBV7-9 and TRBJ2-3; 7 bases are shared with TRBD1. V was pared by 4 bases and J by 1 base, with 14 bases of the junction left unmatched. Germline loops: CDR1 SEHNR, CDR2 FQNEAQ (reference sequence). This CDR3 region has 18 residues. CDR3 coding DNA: TGTGCCAGCAGCTCTAGGTGGGACAGCAGGGGTGGCACAGATACGCAGTATTTT. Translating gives CASSSRWDSRGGTDTQYF.

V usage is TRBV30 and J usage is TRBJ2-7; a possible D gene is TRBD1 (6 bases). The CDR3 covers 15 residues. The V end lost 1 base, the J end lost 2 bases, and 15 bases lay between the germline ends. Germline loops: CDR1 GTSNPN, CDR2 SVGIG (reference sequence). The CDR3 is CAWSGDIGRAYEQYF. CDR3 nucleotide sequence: TGTGCCTGGAGTGGGGACATAGGGCGGGCCTACGAGCAGTACTTC.

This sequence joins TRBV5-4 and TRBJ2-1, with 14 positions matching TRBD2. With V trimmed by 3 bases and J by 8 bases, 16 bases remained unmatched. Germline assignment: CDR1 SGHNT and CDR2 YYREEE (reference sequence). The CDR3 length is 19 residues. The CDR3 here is CASSYPGLAGERGQYEQFF. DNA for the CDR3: TGTGCCAGCAGCTATCCGGGACTAGCGGGAGAAAGAGGCCAGTATGAGCAGTTCTTC.

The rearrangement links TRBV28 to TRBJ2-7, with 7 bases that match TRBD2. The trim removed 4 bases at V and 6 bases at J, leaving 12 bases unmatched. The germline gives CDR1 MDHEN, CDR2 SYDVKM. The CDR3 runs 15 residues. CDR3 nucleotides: TGTGCCAGCAGTTCCCCAGGACTAGTCTTTGGCGAGCAGTACTTC. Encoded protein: CASSSPGLVFGEQYF.

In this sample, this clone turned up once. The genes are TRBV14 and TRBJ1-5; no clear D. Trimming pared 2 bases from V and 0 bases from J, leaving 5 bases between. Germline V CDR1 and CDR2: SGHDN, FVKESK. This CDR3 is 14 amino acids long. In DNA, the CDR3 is TGTGCCAGCAGCCAAACCTCTAGCAATCAGCCCCAGCATTTT. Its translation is CASSQTSSNQPQHF.

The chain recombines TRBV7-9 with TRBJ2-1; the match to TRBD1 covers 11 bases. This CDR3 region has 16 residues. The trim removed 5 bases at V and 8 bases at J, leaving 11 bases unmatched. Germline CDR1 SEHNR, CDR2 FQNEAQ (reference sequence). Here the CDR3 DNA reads TGTGCCAGCAGCGCTCTTCCGGGACAGGGGGTACATGAGCAGTTCTTC. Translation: CASSALPGQGVHEQFF.

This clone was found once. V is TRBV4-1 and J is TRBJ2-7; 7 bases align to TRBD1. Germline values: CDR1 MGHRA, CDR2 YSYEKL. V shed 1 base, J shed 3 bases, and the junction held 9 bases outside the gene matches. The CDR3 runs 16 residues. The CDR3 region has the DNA TGCGCCAGCAGCCAAGCAATACCGGGACAGAGCTACGAGCAGTACTTC. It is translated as CASSQAIPGQSYEQYF.

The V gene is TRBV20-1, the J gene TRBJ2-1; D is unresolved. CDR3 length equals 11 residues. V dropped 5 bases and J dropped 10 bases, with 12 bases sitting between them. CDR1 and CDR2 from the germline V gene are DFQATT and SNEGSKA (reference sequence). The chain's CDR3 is CSAQVGLEQFF. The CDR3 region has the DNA TGCAGTGCTCAGGTTGGGCTCGAGCAGTTCTTC.

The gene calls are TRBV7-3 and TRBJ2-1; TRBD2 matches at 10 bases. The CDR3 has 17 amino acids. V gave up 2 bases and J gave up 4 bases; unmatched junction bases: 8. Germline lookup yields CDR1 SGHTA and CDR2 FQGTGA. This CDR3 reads CASSLLASGRFYNEQFF. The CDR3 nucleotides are TGTGCCAGCAGCTTATTGGCTAGCGGGAGATTTTACAATGAGCAGTTCTTC.

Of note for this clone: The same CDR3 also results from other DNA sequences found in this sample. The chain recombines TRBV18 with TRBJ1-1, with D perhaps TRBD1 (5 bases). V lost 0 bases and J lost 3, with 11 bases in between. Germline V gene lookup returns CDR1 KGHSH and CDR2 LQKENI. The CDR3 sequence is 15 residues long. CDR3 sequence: CASSPPSVRDTEAFF. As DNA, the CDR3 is TGTGCCAGCTCACCACCGTCTGTCAGGGACACTGAAGCTTTCTTT.

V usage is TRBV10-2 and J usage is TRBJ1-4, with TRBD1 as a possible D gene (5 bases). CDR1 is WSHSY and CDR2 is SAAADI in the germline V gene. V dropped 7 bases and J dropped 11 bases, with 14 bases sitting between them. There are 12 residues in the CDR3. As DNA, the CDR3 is TGCGCCAGCACAAGTCGGCAGGGCAAACTGTTTTTT. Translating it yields CASTSRQGKLFF.

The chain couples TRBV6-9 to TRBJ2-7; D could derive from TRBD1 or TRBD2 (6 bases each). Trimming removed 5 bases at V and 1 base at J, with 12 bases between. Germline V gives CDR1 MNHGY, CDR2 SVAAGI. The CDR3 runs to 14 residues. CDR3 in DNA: TGTGCCAGCAGTCGTCAAGGGGGGTCCTACGAGCAGTACTTC. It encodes CASSRQGGSYEQYF.

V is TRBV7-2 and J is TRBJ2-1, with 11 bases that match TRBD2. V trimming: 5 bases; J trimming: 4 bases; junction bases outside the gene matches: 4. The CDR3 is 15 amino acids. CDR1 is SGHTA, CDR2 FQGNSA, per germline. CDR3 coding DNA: TGTGCCAGCAGCCTGGGACTAGCGGAATACAATGAGCAGTTCTTC. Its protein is CASSLGLAEYNEQFF. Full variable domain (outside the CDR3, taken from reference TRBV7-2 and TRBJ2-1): GAGVSQSPSNKVTEKGKDVELRCDPISGHTALYWYRQSLGQGLEFLIYFQGNSAPDKSGLPSDRFSAERTGGSVSTLTIQRTQQEDSAVYLCASSLGLAEYNEQFFGPGTRLTVL.